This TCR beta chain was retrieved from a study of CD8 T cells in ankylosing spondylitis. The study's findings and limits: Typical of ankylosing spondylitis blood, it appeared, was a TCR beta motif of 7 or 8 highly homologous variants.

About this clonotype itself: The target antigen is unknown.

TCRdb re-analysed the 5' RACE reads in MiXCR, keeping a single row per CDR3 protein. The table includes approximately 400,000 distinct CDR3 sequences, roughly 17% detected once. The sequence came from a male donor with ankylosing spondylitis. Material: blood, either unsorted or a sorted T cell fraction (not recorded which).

The CDR3 is CASSPPRDRGQETQYF. The CDR3 DNA reads TGTGCCAGCTCACCTCCCCGGGACAGGGGGCAAGAGACCCAGTACTTC. The chain recombines TRBV18 with TRBJ2-5; 11 nucleotides agree with TRBD1. CDR3 length equals 16 residues. The V and J ends lost 3 bases and 2 bases, in that order; junction bases with no gene match: 5. Per the germline V gene, CDR1 is KGHSH and CDR2 is LQKENI.